Below, one T cell receptor (beta chain) is given with its context. This clonotype was recorded many times. The target of this receptor is not known. Base-call qualities are not available, and no considerably larger clone is one nucleotide away. This specimen comes from a study of human T cells and chemical hapten exposure (dated by TCRdb to the early 2020s). Describing the broader study: For sensitization, 2% DPC in acetone was applied to an approximately 2 cm by approximately 2 cm area of upper inner arm skin. Patient blood was sampled pre-sensitization (week 0) and at 2, 6 and about 24 weeks after DPC sensitization. Throughout the roughly 25-week study period, patients were also given weekly therapeutic DPC doses on the scalp. Libraries were pooled for sequencing, and variation in per-sample TCR yields was attributed mainly to small differences in library volumes within the pool. For every blood RNA sample, sequencing covered both the TCR alpha and TCR beta chains. Peripheral blood TCR repertoire changes were tracked in vivo in alopecia patients during primary and secondary sensitization to the hapten diphenylcyclopropenone (DPC). Patch tests used Finn chambers with 0.01% DPC on the upper back, scored after 6 days by International Contact Dermatitis Research Group standards. Under 30 alopecia patients gave blood for TCR sequencing at one to four time points (pre-sensitization, 2, 6 and 24 weeks). Most of the patients in the cohort were female, and the cohort covered alopecia areata with under or over 50% scalp involvement, alopecia totalis and alopecia universalis. Broader findings and caveats from the paper: Repeated subsampling changed both the strength of the expansion versus patch-test correlation and the threshold at which that correlation became significant. Patch test score correlated positively with the number of PT1 expanded TCRs, reaching significance at thresholds 8, 16 and 32 but not at 4. Significantly more large CDR3 similarity clusters were formed by expanded TCRs than by pre-sensitization or healthy control sets, consistent with antigen-driven responses. Because every patient had alopecia, a presumed autoimmune disease, the patients' immune response might differ from that of healthy individuals. DPC sensitization did not change how many TCRs were above 1 in 1000 frequency, and no evidence was found of alterations in global repertoire structure.

Library preparation was by RACE. TCRdb lists the instrument as NextSeq 500. During library preparation, unique molecular identifiers were attached to individual cDNA molecules so that TCRs could be counted in a quantitative, reproducible way. Concerning the study's data processing: The median number of TCRs per sample was roughly 98,000, ranging from roughly 20,000 to 700,000. The Decombinator software suite was used to annotate V, J and CDR3 in the TCR reads. To make PS versus PT1 abundance plots, every sample was subsampled to the same number of TCRs (28,000). TCRs were defined as expanded if absent before sensitization and observed at least eight times at the 2-week time point. Using fastp at Q25 and MiXCR, TCRdb reprocessed the public reads and kept productive beta chains. Rows with a matching CDR3 protein are joined into one entry that keeps the most common DNA and genes. What appears here as the V and J calls and clone size reflects TCRdb's work, not the paper's. This sample comprises tens of thousands of distinct CDR3 sequences, 9% to 12% of them detected only once. The ten top clones hold around a quarter of the sample.

Read against the paper, the sample's time point label means: pre-sensitization, week 0. The treatment or condition label of this sample denotes: therapeutic diphenylcyclopropenone sensitization with weekly scalp DPC. Total RNA was extracted from unfractionated whole blood that had been collected in Tempus Blood RNA tubes. At every patch-test visit, the blood draw took place before the patch test was put on. Eligible patients were aged 18 to 70, diagnosed with alopecia, deemed suitable for DPC therapy, and excluded if pregnant. Trimmed from V: 6 bases; trimmed from J: 5 bases; junction bases lacking a gene match: 8. CDR1 MNHEY and CDR2 SMNVEV were looked up in the germline V gene (reference sequence). The CDR3 runs 15 amino acids, cysteine and phenylalanine included. Left in the record is the CDR3 DNA by itself, 45 bases read in frame from the first base.

This TCR was sampled from a man aged 50-59 years with alopecia areata. Some clones in this sample may be carry-over from other donors' samples. The chain is assembled from TRBV27 and TRBJ2-1; 9 central bases correspond to TRBD2. Specimen: whole blood, collected in connection with sensitization to the hapten diphenylcyclopropenone (DPC). The nucleotide sequence is given as TGTGCCAGCAGCCAGGGACTAGCAGAACACAATGAGCAGTTCTTC. The encoded protein is CASSQGLAEHNEQFF.